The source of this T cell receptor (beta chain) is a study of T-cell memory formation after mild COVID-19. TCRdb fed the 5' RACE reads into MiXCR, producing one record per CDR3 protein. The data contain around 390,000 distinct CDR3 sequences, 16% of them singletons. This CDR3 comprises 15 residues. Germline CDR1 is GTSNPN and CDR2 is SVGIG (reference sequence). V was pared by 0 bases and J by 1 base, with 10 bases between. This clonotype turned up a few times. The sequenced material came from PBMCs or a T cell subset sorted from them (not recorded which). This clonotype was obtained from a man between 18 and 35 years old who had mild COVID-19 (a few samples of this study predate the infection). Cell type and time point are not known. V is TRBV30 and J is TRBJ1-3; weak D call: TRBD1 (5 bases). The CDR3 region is CAWSVQALSGNTIYF. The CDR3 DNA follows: TGTGCCTGGAGTGTACAGGCGCTATCTGGAAACACCATATATTTT.